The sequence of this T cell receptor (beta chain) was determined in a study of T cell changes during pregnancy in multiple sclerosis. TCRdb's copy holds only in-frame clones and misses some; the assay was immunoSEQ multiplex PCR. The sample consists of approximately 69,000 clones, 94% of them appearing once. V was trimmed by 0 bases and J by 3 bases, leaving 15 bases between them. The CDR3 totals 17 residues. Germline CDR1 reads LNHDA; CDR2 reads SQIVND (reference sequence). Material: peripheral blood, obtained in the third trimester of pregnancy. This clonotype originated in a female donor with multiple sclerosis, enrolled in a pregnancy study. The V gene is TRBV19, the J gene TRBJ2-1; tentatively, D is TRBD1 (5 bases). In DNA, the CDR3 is TGTGCCAGTAGTATAGATCGGTTAGGGGCAGGCTACAATGAGCAGTTCTTC. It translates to CASSIDRLGAGYNEQFF.